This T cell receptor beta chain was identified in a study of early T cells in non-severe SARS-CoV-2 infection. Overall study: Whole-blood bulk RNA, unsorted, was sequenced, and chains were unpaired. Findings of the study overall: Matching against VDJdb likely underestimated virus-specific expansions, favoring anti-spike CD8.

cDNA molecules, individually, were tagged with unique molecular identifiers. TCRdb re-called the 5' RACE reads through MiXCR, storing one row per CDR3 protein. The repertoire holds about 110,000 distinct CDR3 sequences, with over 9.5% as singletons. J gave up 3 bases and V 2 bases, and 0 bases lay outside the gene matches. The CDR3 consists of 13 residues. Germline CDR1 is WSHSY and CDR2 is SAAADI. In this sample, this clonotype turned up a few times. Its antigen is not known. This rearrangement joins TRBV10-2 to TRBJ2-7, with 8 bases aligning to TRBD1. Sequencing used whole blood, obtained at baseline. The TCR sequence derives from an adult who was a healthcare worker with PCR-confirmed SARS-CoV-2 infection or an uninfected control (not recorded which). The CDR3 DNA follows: TGCGCCAGCAGTGAGACAGGGGGCTACGAGCAGTACTTC. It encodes CASSETGGYEQYF.